This T cell receptor (beta chain) was identified during a study of blood T cell repertoires in COVID-19. In the study overall: Material from acute and convalescent COVID-19 was sourced from the United States, Italy and Spain. Nucleic acid was either cDNA or gDNA, and it came from T cells, B-cell-depleted T cells, or PBMCs.

Under the authors' procedure: Amplification with reference gene primers provided the estimates of nucleated cell counts. TCRdb keeps only in-frame clones here, not all; method: immunoSEQ multiplex PCR. Clone size and the V and J calls come from that table; the DNA yielded D and trimming. The sample holds some 66,000 clones; approximately 79% are singletons and the top ten take just over 6.5%. After removal of 4 bases from V and 6 bases from J, the junction contained 3 bases not matched to a gene. The germline V gene has CDR1 SGHNT and CDR2 YYREEE (reference sequence). The CDR3 covers 13 residues. The receptor was isolated from a man aged 60 to 69 with acute or convalescent COVID-19. The sequenced sample consisted of peripheral blood. The chain joins TRBV5-4 to TRBJ2-1; 8 nucleotides line up with TRBD2. The CDR3 reads CASSSGTSNEQFF. The CDR3 nucleotides read TGTGCCAGCAGCAGCGGGACTAGCAATGAGCAGTTCTTC.